The 18 T cell receptor beta chains below were found in one sample sequenced in a study of cytomegalovirus exposure and HLA in healthy donors. The PCR was carried out with 60 Vbeta primers and 13 Jbeta primers. Sequencing used immunoSEQ multiplex PCR; TCRdb keeps in-frame clones, though not all of them. This table has over 50,000 clones, more than 80% appearing once. Sample: PBMCs. These receptors originate from a man under 40 in good health and CMV-seropositive.

This CDR3 reads CAISESEGGVSYEQYF. As DNA, the CDR3 is TGTGCCATCAGTGAGTCTGAAGGGGGCGTCTCCTACGAGCAGTACTTC. The rearrangement links TRBV10-3 to TRBJ2-7, with TRBD1 matching over 7 bases. The germline CDR1 and CDR2 sequences are ENHRY and SYGVKD. Losses at the gene ends were 0 bases for V and 0 bases for J; bases not matched to a gene: 5. The CDR3 runs 16 residues.

V and J are TRBV7-2 and TRBJ2-7; D gene ambiguous. The CDR3 is 13 residues long. Germline V gene data show CDR1 as SGHTA and CDR2 as FQGNSA. The V end was cut by 5 bases, the J end by 0 bases, with 8 bases between. In DNA form, the CDR3 reads TGTGCCAGCAGCACCCCGAGCTCCTACGAGCAGTACTTC. This gives the protein CASSTPSSYEQYF. The whole variable domain, filled in from reference TRBV7-2 and TRBJ2-7, reads GAGVSQSPSNKVTEKGKDVELRCDPISGHTALYWYRQSLGQGLEFLIYFQGNSAPDKSGLPSDRFSAERTGGSVSTLTIQRTQQEDSAVYLCASSTPSSYEQYFGPGTRLTVT.

This clone has just one count. V is TRBV6-1 and J is TRBJ2-1, with 11 bases aligning to TRBD2. This CDR3 has 19 residues. In germline, CDR1 is MNHNS, CDR2 SASEGT. Unmatched junction bases numbered 12, after V lost 0 bases and J lost 5 bases. The CDR3 DNA reads as TGTGCCAGCAGTGAAGCCCGGACTAGCGGGTCCCTTGGGGACAATGAGCAGTTCTTC. This codes for CASSEARTSGSLGDNEQFF.

The chain carries TRBV19 and TRBJ1-2; a possible D gene is TRBD1 (5 bases). In germline, CDR1 is LNHDA, CDR2 SQIVND (reference sequence). The CDR3 has 17 amino acids. The V gene lost 4 bases and the J gene lost 4 bases, with 22 bases spanning the gap. The CDR3 region is CASSTPGRGGRSYGYTF. DNA for the CDR3: TGTGCCAGTAGTACCCCGGGGAGGGGAGGGAGAAGCTATGGCTACACCTTC.

The chain carries TRBV9 and TRBJ2-5; 9 bases are shared with TRBD2. Germline V gene data show CDR1 as SGDLS and CDR2 as YYNGEE. This CDR3 has 22 residues. Trimming cost V 3 bases and J 2 bases; bases outside gene matches: 26. The CDR3 sequence is CASSDPAGLAGEARLEQETQYF. The CDR3 DNA is TGTGCCAGCAGCGATCCAGCGGGTTTAGCGGGAGAAGCTCGACTGGAACAAGAGACCCAGTACTTC. The whole variable domain, remainder taken from reference TRBV9 and TRBJ2-5, is DSGVTQTPKHLITATGQRVTLRCSPRSGDLSVYWYQQSLDQGLQFLIQYYNGEERAKGNILERFSAQQFPDLHSELNLSSLELGDSALYFCASSDPAGLAGEARLEQETQYFGPGTRLLVL.

This chain joins TRBV29-1 and TRBJ1-2, with 7 positions matching TRBD1. Trimming at V came to 4 bases and at J to 6 bases, leaving 5 bases not matched to a gene. This CDR3 comprises 12 residues. CDR1 and CDR2 from the germline V gene are SQVTM and ANQGSEA. The CDR3 DNA is TGCAGCGTTGCGGACAGGTGGGATGGCTACACCTTC. This sequence encodes CSVADRWDGYTF.

CDR3 region: CASSLDEGKKFF. The CDR3 DNA reads as TGTGCCAGCAGCTTGGATGAGGGCAAGAAGTTCTTC. The chain links TRBV5-4 to TRBJ2-1, with a tentative D call TRBD2 (5 bases). V was trimmed by 0 bases and J by 14 bases, leaving 12 bases between them. CDR3 size: 12 residues. Germline loops: CDR1 SGHNT, CDR2 YYREEE (reference sequence). Complete variable domain (other parts from reference TRBV5-4 and TRBJ2-1): ETGVTQSPTHLIKTRGQQVTLRCSSQSGHNTVSWYQQALGQGPQFIFQYYREEENGRGNFPPRFSGLQFPNYSSELNVNALELDDSALYLCASSLDEGKKFFGPGTRLTVL.

The chain recombines TRBV5-4 with TRBJ1-2; D is perhaps TRBD1 (5 bases). The length of the CDR3 is 15 residues. The germline gives CDR1 SGHNT, CDR2 YYREEE (reference sequence). V lost 3 bases to trimming and J lost 5 bases, with 17 bases between them. CDR3 sequence reads: CASSSNTGTEYGYTF. CDR3 coding DNA: TGTGCCAGCAGCTCCAACACCGGGACTGAGTATGGCTACACCTTC.

This chain links TRBV4-1 with TRBJ2-1; a weak D match, TRBD1 (6 bases). Germline V gene data show CDR1 as MGHRA and CDR2 as YSYEKL. The CDR3 is 17 residues long. Trimming took off 0 bases at V and 4 bases at J, with 16 bases between the two ends. DNA of the CDR3: TGCGCCAGCAGCCAAGAAGGGGGAAGGGGCGCTTACAATGAGCAGTTCTTC. Translated, it gives CASSQEGGRGAYNEQFF.

The V and J genes are TRBV7-2 and TRBJ2-3; D is ambiguous. Germline CDR1 is SGHTA and CDR2 is FQGNSA. The V gene lost 2 bases and the J gene lost 4 bases, with 13 bases spanning the gap. The length of the CDR3 is 15 residues. The CDR3 loop reads CASSLSAVTADTQYF. DNA of the CDR3: TGTGCCAGCAGCTTATCGGCGGTGACGGCAGATACGCAGTATTTT.

The chain is built from TRBV27 and TRBJ2-7; 7 bases agree with TRBD2. The V segment lost 6 bases and the J segment 3 bases; nucleotides outside the gene matches: 5. CDR3 size: 13 residues. Germline CDR1 reads MNHEY; CDR2 reads SMNVEV (reference sequence). CDR3 in amino acids: CASRRLAYYEQYF. CDR3 in DNA: TGTGCCAGCAGACGACTAGCTTACTACGAGCAGTACTTC.

This clone was detected a few times. This chain connects TRBV27 to TRBJ2-7; maybe TRBD2 (6 bases). The CDR3 spans 11 residues. The germline V gene has CDR1 MNHEY and CDR2 SMNVEV (reference sequence). V lost 5 bases, J lost 6 bases, and 8 bases lay in between. The CDR3 nucleotides are TGTGCCAGCAGTCTCGGGGGCGAGCAGTACTTC. Amino acid sequence: CASSLGGEQYF.

The V gene is TRBV10-3, the J gene TRBJ2-1, with D perhaps matching TRBD1 (6 bases). Germline CDR1 and CDR2: ENHRY and SYGVKD. The CDR3 is 13 residues long. V lost 6 bases and J lost 2, with 8 bases in between. In DNA, the CDR3 is TGTGCCATCAGCCGGGACACCTACAATGAGCAGTTCTTC. Its protein is CAISRDTYNEQFF.

The V gene is TRBV5-4, the J gene TRBJ2-3, with D maybe TRBD2 (6 bases). The CDR3 totals 12 residues. V was cut by 2 bases and J by 5 bases, with 6 bases left in between. CDR1 SGHNT and CDR2 YYREEE come from the germline V gene (reference sequence). The CDR3 loop is CASSLAGDTQYF. The CDR3 nucleotides are TGTGCCAGCAGCTTAGCGGGAGATACGCAGTATTTT.

This chain connects TRBV6-5 to TRBJ1-5; no definite D call. The V gene lost 4 bases and the J gene lost 2 bases, with 12 bases spanning the gap. The V gene's germline CDR1 is MNHEY and CDR2 SVGAGI. CDR3 size: 15 residues. CDR3 in DNA: TGTGCCAGCAGTTCCTTCTCTAGAGGCAATCAGCCCCAGCATTTT. Translated: CASSSFSRGNQPQHF.

This chain links TRBV19 with TRBJ2-1; 9 nucleotides agree with TRBD2. Germline V gene sequence: CDR1 LNHDA, CDR2 SQIVND (reference sequence). CDR3 size: 13 residues. The ends lost 3 bases at V and 9 bases at J; junction bases unmatched: 3. CDR3 in amino acids: CASSIAREGEQFF. DNA for the CDR3: TGTGCCAGTAGTATTGCGCGGGAGGGTGAGCAGTTCTTC.

The rearrangement uses TRBV25-1 and TRBJ2-2; D is perhaps TRBD1 (6 bases). From germline, CDR1 is MGHDK and CDR2 SYGVNS. The CDR3 totals 15 residues. Trimming removed 10 bases from V and 7 bases from J, with 22 bases in between. The CDR3 nucleotides are TGTGCCACCCAAAGCAGAGGAAGAGGGGGCGGGGAGCTGTTTTTT. The encoded protein is CATQSRGRGGGELFF. Full variable domain (missing parts from reference TRBV25-1 and TRBJ2-2): EADIYQTPRYLVIGTGKKITLECSQTMGHDKMYWYQQDPGMELHLIHYSYGVNSTEKGDLSSESTVSRIRTEHFPLTLESARPSHTSQYLCATQSRGRGGGELFFGEGSRLTVL.

This clone has a handful of counts. This chain joins TRBV6-1 and TRBJ1-4; D may be TRBD1 (6 bases). Germline V gene lookup returns CDR1 MNHNS and CDR2 SASEGT. This CDR3 comprises 13 residues. V was cut by 3 bases and J by 6 bases, with 8 bases left in between. For the CDR3, the DNA is TGTGCCAGCAGTGACAGGGGCTATGAAAAACTGTTTTTT. Translated: CASSDRGYEKLFF.